The 32 T cell receptor beta chains given below trace back to one sample, sequenced in a study of T cell responses to AZD1222 COVID-19 vaccine. Generated by immunoSEQ multiplex PCR, the TCRdb table keeps only in-frame clones and is missing some. The repertoire holds more than 110,000 clones, with less than 95% as singletons. The source was peripheral blood, collected on day 0 of AZD1222 vaccination. The receptor set was obtained from an adult in good health.

The chain is built from TRBV4-2 and TRBJ1-1; 9 nucleotides line up with TRBD1. Germline trimming cut 3 bases from V and 0 bases from J; bases unmatched to any gene: 8. CDR1 is LGHNA and CDR2 is YNFKEQ in the germline V gene. The CDR3 loop spans 17 amino acids. CDR3 sequence (DNA): TGTGCCAGCAGCCACCCTCGTACAGGGGGCCTGAACACTGAAGCTTTCTTT. Translated: CASSHPRTGGLNTEAFF.

This clone was seen just once. The chain employs TRBV7-8 and TRBJ1-5; D not resolved. Germline V gene data show CDR1 as SGHVS and CDR2 as FQNEAQ. Trimming took 2 bases from V and 0 from J, leaving 11 bases between them. The CDR3 loop spans 16 amino acids. The DNA for the CDR3 is TGTGCCAGCAGCTTATCTCGGGCATATAGCAATCAGCCCCAGCATTTT. Encoded protein: CASSLSRAYSNQPQHF.

V and J are TRBV9 and TRBJ1-6; D uncertain. The germline gives CDR1 SGDLS, CDR2 YYNGEE. Deletions cut 0 bases from V and 6 bases from J, with 10 bases between. The CDR3 sequence is 15 residues long. For the CDR3, the DNA is TGTGCCAGCAGCGTAGGAGGTCAGCCTAATTCACCCCTCCACTTT. Its translation: CASSVGGQPNSPLHF.

This clone was detected once. The V call is TRBV7-8, the J call TRBJ2-3, with unresolved D. Per germline, CDR1 SGHVS and CDR2 FQNEAQ. CDR3 size: 15 residues. V lost 6 bases to trimming and J lost 6 bases, with 19 bases between them. The CDR3 DNA reads TGTGCCAGCAGAAAAGGGCGTACTGCACGTGATACGCAGTATTTT. Translation gives CASRKGRTARDTQYF.

The V gene is TRBV5-1, the J gene TRBJ2-1; D ambiguous. This CDR3 contains 13 residues. CDR1 and CDR2 from the germline V gene are SGHRS and YFSETQ. V lost 0 bases, J lost 6 bases, and 7 bases lay in between. The CDR3 here is CASSLGVGNEQFF. As DNA, the CDR3 is TGCGCCAGCAGCTTGGGGGTGGGCAATGAGCAGTTCTTC. Full variable domain (remainder filled in from reference TRBV5-1 and TRBJ2-1): KAGVTQTPRYLIKTRGQQVTLSCSPISGHRSVSWYQQTPGQGLQFLFEYFSETQRNKGNFPGRFSGRQFSNSRSEMNVSTLELGDSALYLCASSLGVGNEQFFGPGTRLTVL.

The rearrangement links TRBV11-2 to TRBJ2-7; D unclear. Trimming stripped 4 bases from V and 5 bases from J, with 12 bases between. CDR3 size: 13 residues. From germline, CDR1 is SGHAT and CDR2 FQNNGV. The CDR3: CASSSTLWNEQYF. DNA for the CDR3: TGTGCCAGCAGCTCTACCCTGTGGAACGAGCAGTACTTC.

This chain uses TRBV14 with TRBJ2-1; D unresolved. This CDR3 is 13 amino acids long. Germline CDR1 is SGHDN and CDR2 is FVKESK. Deletions cut 3 bases from V and 4 bases from J, with 7 bases between. CDR3 amino acids: CASSQGFYNEQFF. CDR3 nucleotides: TGTGCCAGCAGCCAGGGCTTTTACAATGAGCAGTTCTTC.

This clone has more than one count but fewer than ten. V and J are TRBV18 and TRBJ2-5; D call uncertain. The CDR3 contains 13 residues. CDR1 and CDR2 (germline): KGHSH, LQKENI. V was cut by 4 bases and J by 4 bases, with 10 bases left in between. The CDR3 loop is CASSLTRRETQYF. The CDR3 DNA sequence: TGTGCCAGCTCACTGACACGTCGAGAGACCCAGTACTTC.

The gene calls are TRBV4-2 and TRBJ2-1, with D uncertain. Germline assignment: CDR1 LGHNA and CDR2 YNFKEQ. V lost 4 bases and J 3 bases, leaving 4 bases between the germline ends. The CDR3 sequence is 12 residues long. The CDR3 region has the DNA TGTGCCAGCAGCCGCGTCTACAATGAGCAGTTCTTC. Protein: CASSRVYNEQFF.

The V call is TRBV2, the J call TRBJ1-6, with 9 bases fitting TRBD1. Germline CDR1 SNHLY, CDR2 FYNNEI. This CDR3 region has 16 residues. V trimming: 7 bases; J trimming: 7 bases; junction bases outside the gene matches: 11. The CDR3 DNA reads TGTGCCAGCAATCCTTCGATGGGACAGGGCAATTCACCCCTCCACTTT. It is translated as CASNPSMGQGNSPLHF.

The chain has TRBV27 and TRBJ1-6, with 11 nucleotides matching TRBD1. In germline, CDR1 is MNHEY, CDR2 SMNVEV (reference sequence). V trimming: 4 bases; J trimming: 7 bases; junction bases outside the gene matches: 3. The length of the CDR3 is 15 residues. CDR3 region: CASSSWDRGNSPLHF. CDR3 coding DNA: TGTGCCAGCAGTTCATGGGACAGGGGGAATTCACCCCTCCACTTT.

V gene TRBV21-1 combines with J gene TRBJ1-2. TRBV21-1 is termed a pseudogene. CDR3 size: 17 residues. The CDR3 bases are TGTGCCAGCAGCATCAAGGGTCTCAGGCGCCGGTTTCATGGCTACACCTTC. Translated, it gives CASSIKGLRRRFHGYTF.

The gene calls are TRBV7-2 and TRBJ2-2; a weak D match, TRBD2 (5 bases). V gave up 6 bases and J gave up 6 bases, with 14 bases separating them. Per the germline V gene, CDR1 is SGHTA and CDR2 is FQGNSA. This CDR3 spans 14 amino acids. Here the CDR3 reads CASRELVSAGELFF. CDR3 nucleotide sequence: TGTGCCAGCAGGGAACTAGTGTCAGCCGGGGAGCTGTTTTTT.

V usage is TRBV5-5 and J usage is TRBJ2-7; 9 bases fit TRBD1. Germline V gene data show CDR1 as SGHKS and CDR2 as YYEKEE (reference sequence). The CDR3 extends over 12 amino acids. The V and J ends lost 7 bases and 5 bases, in that order; junction bases with no gene match: 4. CDR3 bases: TGTGCCAGCCGCCGGACAGGGGACGAGCAGTACTTC. This codes for CASRRTGDEQYF.

V and J are TRBV27 and TRBJ1-4, with D maybe TRBD1 (5 bases). V was cut by 6 bases and J by 6 bases, with 17 bases left in between. The germline V gene encodes CDR1 MNHEY and CDR2 SMNVEV (reference sequence). This CDR3 spans 15 amino acids. CDR3 in DNA: TGTGCCAGCAGCTCAGCGGCAGGGAAGGATGAAAAACTGTTTTTT. Protein: CASSSAAGKDEKLFF.

This clone showed up just once. The CDR3 DNA sequence: TGTGCCAGCAGTCGTCCCCGCCGGGAGGGGTTTGGTGAGCAGTTCTTC. It codes for CASSRPRREGFGEQFF. This chain uses TRBV2 with TRBJ2-1; 8 bases fit TRBD2. In germline, CDR1 is SNHLY, CDR2 FYNNEI. The CDR3 loop spans 16 amino acids. V was pared by 5 bases and J by 9 bases, with 15 bases of the junction left unmatched.

The chain uses TRBV7-9 and TRBJ2-5; 7 nucleotides match TRBD1. Germline CDR1 reads SEHNR; CDR2 reads FQNEAQ (reference sequence). The V segment lost 5 bases and the J segment 4 bases; nucleotides outside the gene matches: 4. The CDR3 covers 13 residues. The CDR3 DNA follows: TGTGCCAGCAGCCGCACAGGGGCAGAGACCCAGTACTTC. It codes for CASSRTGAETQYF.

This chain uses TRBV4-1 with TRBJ1-5, with D perhaps TRBD1 (6 bases). The V end was cut by 4 bases, the J end by 5 bases, with 15 bases between. Germline V gene sequence: CDR1 MGHRA, CDR2 YSYEKL. This CDR3 has 15 residues. The chain's CDR3 is CASSREPQGYQPQHF. CDR3 sequence (DNA): TGCGCCAGCAGCCGAGAACCACAGGGATATCAGCCCCAGCATTTT.

The rearrangement joins TRBV3-1 (or the pseudogene TRBV3-2) to TRBJ2-7, with 9 positions matching TRBD2. The V and J ends lost 3 bases and 7 bases, in that order; junction bases with no gene match: 7. Germline CDR1 LGHDT, CDR2 YNNKEL (reference sequence). CDR3 length: 14 residues. CDR3 DNA: TGTGCCAGCAGCCATAATGGCGGGAGGGGGGAGCAGTACTTC. This codes for CASSHNGGRGEQYF.

The CDR3 DNA reads as TGCAGCGCCCCACTCAGGGGGAAGTTGTTCTTC. Translation gives CSAPLRGKLFF. The rearrangement joins TRBV29-1 to TRBJ2-1; 7 positions agree with TRBD1. The CDR3 has 11 residues. Germline V lookup: CDR1 SQVTM, CDR2 ANQGSEA. V shed 7 bases, J shed 15 bases, and the junction held 12 bases outside the gene matches.

This chain uses TRBV7-2 with TRBJ1-3; a weak D match, TRBD1 (5 bases). V was clipped by 2 bases and J by 0 bases, with 11 bases between them. CDR1 and CDR2 from the germline V gene are SGHTA and FQGNSA. This CDR3 contains 16 residues. The chain's CDR3 is CASSLTPRVSGNTIYF. The DNA for the CDR3 is TGTGCCAGCAGCTTAACCCCCAGGGTCTCTGGAAACACCATATATTTT. Looking up the rest from reference TRBV7-2 and TRBJ1-3 gives the full variable domain: GAGVSQSPSNKVTEKGKDVELRCDPISGHTALYWYRQSLGQGLEFLIYFQGNSAPDKSGLPSDRFSAERTGGSVSTLTIQRTQQEDSAVYLCASSLTPRVSGNTIYFGEGSWLTVV.

The gene calls are TRBV27 and TRBJ1-5, with D unresolved. The CDR3 loop spans 12 amino acids. The V gene's germline CDR1 is MNHEY and CDR2 SMNVEV (reference sequence). Trimming shortened V by 3 bases and J by 7 bases, and 7 bases separated the two germline ends. CDR3 DNA sequence: TGTGCCAGCAGTTTTTTAAGCCAGCCCCAGCATTTT. Amino acid sequence: CASSFLSQPQHF.

The V and J genes are TRBV6-5 and TRBJ1-6; no definite D call. Germline CDR1 and CDR2: MNHEY and SVGAGI. V was shortened by 2 bases and J by 14 bases, with 13 bases between the two germline ends. CDR3 length: 13 amino acids. Written as DNA, the CDR3 is TGTGCCAGCAGTTACGGGGTTAGAACGGCCCTCCACTTT. Translated: CASSYGVRTALHF.

This clone appeared a single time. The gene calls are TRBV19 and TRBJ2-1; 8 nucleotides line up with TRBD2. CDR3 length: 14 residues. Germline trimming cut 7 bases from V and 3 bases from J; bases unmatched to any gene: 5. Germline loops: CDR1 LNHDA, CDR2 SQIVND (reference sequence). Here the CDR3 reads CASTASGHYNEQFF. The CDR3 DNA sequence: TGTGCCAGTACGGCTAGCGGGCACTACAATGAGCAGTTCTTC.

This sequence joins TRBV28 and TRBJ2-7; D unresolved. The CDR3 loop spans 13 amino acids. Germline V gene sequence: CDR1 MDHEN, CDR2 SYDVKM. V shed 3 bases and J shed 7 bases, with 13 bases lying between them. The CDR3 bases are TGTGCCAGCAGTTTCCCTCCTCTACGGGAGCAGTACTTC. Protein sequence: CASSFPPLREQYF.

V usage is TRBV25-1 and J usage is TRBJ2-3, with D perhaps matching TRBD1 or TRBD2 (5 bases each). Per the germline V gene, CDR1 is MGHDK and CDR2 is SYGVNS. V lost 5 bases and J 4 bases, leaving 13 bases between the germline ends. CDR3 length equals 14 residues. The CDR3 DNA is TGTGCCAGCAGTCTTATCGGGACCTCAGATACGCAGTATTTT. This translates into CASSLIGTSDTQYF.

The V call is TRBV4-1, the J call TRBJ2-3, with no clear D. The V end lost 4 bases, the J end lost 3 bases, and 11 bases lay between the germline ends. This CDR3 contains 14 residues. Germline CDR1 and CDR2: MGHRA and YSYEKL. The CDR3: CASSPDVGTDTQYF. The DNA for the CDR3 is TGCGCCAGCAGCCCGGATGTTGGGACAGATACGCAGTATTTT.

CDR3 in DNA: TGTGCCAGCAGCTTCTTTCGCACTAGCGGATACAATGAGCAGTTCTTC. Translation gives CASSFFRTSGYNEQFF. The chain recombines TRBV7-9 with TRBJ2-1, with TRBD2 matching over 8 bases. CDR3 size: 16 residues. Per germline, CDR1 SEHNR and CDR2 FQNEAQ (reference sequence). With V trimmed by 3 bases and J by 4 bases, 8 bases remained unmatched.

The V call is TRBV4-3, the J call TRBJ2-7, with 7 bases lining up with TRBD2. Trimming at V came to 5 bases and at J to 3 bases, leaving 10 bases not matched to a gene. This CDR3 is 15 amino acids long. Germline V gene lookup returns CDR1 LGHNA and CDR2 YSLEER. The CDR3 spells CASSSRAGEFYEQYF. CDR3 DNA: TGCGCCAGCAGCTCTCGGGCGGGGGAGTTCTACGAGCAGTACTTC.

V gene TRBV2 combines with J gene TRBJ1-2; 7 bases are shared with TRBD1. In germline, CDR1 is SNHLY, CDR2 FYNNEI. The V and J ends lost 7 bases and 7 bases, in that order; junction bases with no gene match: 9. The CDR3 runs to 13 residues. The CDR3 DNA sequence: TGTGCCAGCACTCAGACAGGGTTTCGTGGCTACACCTTC. It specifies CASTQTGFRGYTF.

This sequence joins TRBV3-1 (or the pseudogene TRBV3-2) and TRBJ1-6; TRBD1 agrees at 11 bases. The CDR3 loop spans 16 amino acids. V shed 4 bases, J shed 9 bases, and the junction held 8 bases outside the gene matches. Germline assignment: CDR1 LGHDT and CDR2 YNNKEL (reference sequence). CDR3 sequence: CASSPRGQGAGSPLHF. The CDR3 DNA follows: TGTGCCAGCAGCCCCCGTGGACAGGGGGCTGGTTCACCCCTCCACTTT.

The rearrangement uses TRBV7-2 and TRBJ1-1; D is ambiguous. V was cut by 3 bases and J by 3 bases, with 8 bases left in between. This CDR3 comprises 13 residues. The V gene's germline CDR1 is SGHTA and CDR2 FQGNSA. CDR3 DNA: TGTGCCAGCAGCTTTGCGGAGGACACTGAAGCTTTCTTT. This encodes CASSFAEDTEAFF.